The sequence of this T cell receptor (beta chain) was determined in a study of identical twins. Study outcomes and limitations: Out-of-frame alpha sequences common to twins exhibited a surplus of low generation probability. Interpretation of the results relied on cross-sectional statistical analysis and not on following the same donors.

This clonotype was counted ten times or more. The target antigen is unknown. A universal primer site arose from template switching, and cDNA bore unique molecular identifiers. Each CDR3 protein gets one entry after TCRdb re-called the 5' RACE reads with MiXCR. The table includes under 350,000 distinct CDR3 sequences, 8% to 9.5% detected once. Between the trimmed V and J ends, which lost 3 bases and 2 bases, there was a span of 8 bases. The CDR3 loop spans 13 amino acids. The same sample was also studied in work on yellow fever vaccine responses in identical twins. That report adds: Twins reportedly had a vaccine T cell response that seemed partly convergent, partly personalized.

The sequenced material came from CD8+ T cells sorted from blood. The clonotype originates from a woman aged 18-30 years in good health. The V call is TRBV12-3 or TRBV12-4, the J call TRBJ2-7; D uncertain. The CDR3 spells CASSFLQTYEQYF. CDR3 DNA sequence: TGTGCCAGCAGTTTCTTACAGACCTACGAGCAGTACTTC.